The 30 T cell receptor beta chains listed next were all sequenced from one sample in a study of tumor-infiltrating lymphocytes in oesophageal squamous cell carcinoma. TCRdb independently ran MiXCR on the PCR reads; one entry per CDR3 protein. The table shows some 14,000 distinct CDR3 sequences, with around 50% occurring only once. The specimen was esophageal tumor tissue. The receptors originated from a male donor with esophageal squamous cell carcinoma.

This chain links TRBV7-1 with TRBJ2-7; D perhaps matches TRBD2 (6 bases). TRBV7-1 is an open reading frame, and its role is uncertain. The CDR3 is 14 amino acids. V dropped 7 bases and J dropped 2 bases, with 15 bases sitting between them. CDR3 coding DNA: TGTGCCAGCACACCGGGACTTTACACCTACGAGCAGTACTTC. Protein sequence: CASTPGLYTYEQYF.

This sequence joins TRBV7-2 and TRBJ2-3, with TRBD2 matching over 13 bases. V lost 6 bases and J lost 3; bases outside the gene matches: 6. The CDR3 covers 16 residues. Germline CDR1 SGHTA, CDR2 FQGNSA. CDR3 in amino acids: CASRRTSGRRTDTQYF. The CDR3 DNA is TGTGCCAGCAGGCGGACTAGCGGGAGACGTACAGATACGCAGTATTTT.

This clonotype showed up just a few times. Compared with germline, one end of the junction differs, possibly owing to a read error. CDR3 region: CASSLYGLADQETQYF. CDR3 DNA: TGTGCTAGCAGCTTATATGGTCTAGCGGATCAAGAGACCCAGTACTTC. J is TRBJ2-4 and V is TRBV7-6; 7 bases fit TRBD2. The end of the DNA is better explained by TRBJ2-5, so the J call may be wrong. Germline-derived CDR1 and CDR2 are SGHVS and FNYEAQ. This CDR3 comprises 16 residues.

This chain links TRBV24-1 with TRBJ2-5; D is undetermined. V gave up 9 bases and J gave up 2 bases, with 18 bases separating them. The V gene's germline CDR1 is KGHDR and CDR2 SFDVKD. The CDR3 extends over 15 amino acids. CDR3 in DNA: TGTGCCACCGAAGATAGTGGAACGACACAAGAGACCCAGTACTTC. It yields the protein CATEDSGTTQETQYF.

The chain is built from TRBV6-8 and TRBJ2-1; tentative D call: TRBD1 (5 bases). Judging by the DNA end, TRBJ1-2 fits better; the J call may be wrong. The CDR3 sequence is 14 residues long. Germline CDR1 is MNHGY and CDR2 is SAAAGT. CDR3 loop: CASSTGVGGYGYTF. DNA of the CDR3: TGTGCCAGCAGTACCGGGGTTGGGGGGTATGGCTACACCTTC.

This clonotype occurred many times. CDR3 region: CASRDSFNYGYTF. CDR3 nucleotide sequence: TGTGCCAGCAGAGACAGCTTTAACTATGGCTACACCTTC. The V call is TRBV6-1, the J call TRBJ1-2; weak D call: TRBD1 (5 bases). This CDR3 spans 13 amino acids. Per the germline V gene, CDR1 is MNHNS and CDR2 is SASEGT. Trimming took off 6 bases at V and 1 base at J, with 9 bases between the two ends.

This clonotype is deemed medium-sized. The V call is TRBV11-1, the J call TRBJ2-5; no definite D call. The CDR3 has 13 residues. Germline V CDR1 and CDR2: SGHAT, FQDESV (reference sequence). The V end lost 5 bases, the J end lost 2 bases, and 9 bases lay between the germline ends. CDR3 in amino acids: CASSVGFQETQYF. The CDR3 coding sequence is TGTGCCAGCAGCGTAGGATTTCAAGAGACCCAGTACTTC. Looking up the rest from reference TRBV11-1 and TRBJ2-5 gives the full variable domain: EAEVAQSPRYKITEKSQAVAFWCDPISGHATLYWYRQILGQGPELLVQFQDESVVDDSQLPKDRFSAERLKGVDSTLKIQPAELGDSAMYLCASSVGFQETQYFGPGTRLLVL.

Details on this clonotype: Given the absence of the conserved phenylalanine or tryptophan at the CDR3 end, a read error is likely. This sequence joins TRBV12-3 or TRBV12-4 and TRBJ2-1, with a possible D match to TRBD1 (6 bases). The J call is in doubt because the DNA end fits TRBJ2-5 better. The CDR3 is made up of 14 amino acids. CDR3 sequence: CASSLRQGMETQYL. DNA for the CDR3: TGTGCCAGCAGTTTGAGGCAGGGGATGGAGACCCAGTACTTA.

This clonotype was seen repeatedly, ten times or more. This may arise from a read error, as a much more abundant clone is one base away. The chain is built from TRBV27 and TRBJ2-1; tentatively, D is TRBD2 (6 bases). The CDR3 sequence is 17 residues long. V lost 6 bases, J lost 10 bases, and 28 bases lay in between. From germline, CDR1 is MNHEY and CDR2 SMNVEV (reference sequence). CDR3 residues: CASRTNPGTLSSYEQFF. In nucleotides, the CDR3 is TGTGCCAGCAGGACTAATCCCGGGACTCTCAGCTCCTACGAGCAGTTCTTC.

The chain has TRBV7-2 and TRBJ2-3; D uncertain. Germline CDR1 SGHTA, CDR2 FQGNSA. Trimming left V 3 bases short and J 2 bases short, with 12 bases between. The CDR3 contains 15 residues. The CDR3 DNA is TGTGCCAGCAGCTTGGCAGGCCTAATCACAGATACGCAGTATTTT. As protein: CASSLAGLITDTQYF.

The V and J genes are TRBV6-1 and TRBJ2-6, with D possibly matching TRBD2 (6 bases). The CDR3 has 17 residues. Germline V gene sequence: CDR1 MNHNS, CDR2 SASEGT. V shed 1 base and J shed 0 bases, with 10 bases lying between them. CDR3 amino acids: CASSEGTTSSGANVLTF. The CDR3 region has the DNA TGTGCCAGCAGTGAAGGGACTACCAGCTCTGGGGCCAACGTCCTGACTTTC.

V usage is TRBV6-1 and J usage is TRBJ1-4; 9 bases align to TRBD1. In germline, CDR1 is MNHNS, CDR2 SASEGT. The CDR3 loop spans 13 amino acids. Germline trimming cut 4 bases from V and 8 bases from J; bases unmatched to any gene: 2. CDR3 residues: CASSGQGGEKLFF. CDR3 nucleotides: TGTGCCAGCAGTGGACAGGGGGGGGAAAAACTGTTTTTT.

This clonotype has only a few counts. The chain carries TRBV27 and TRBJ2-6; 8 bases are a match to TRBD1. Looked up from germline, CDR1 is MNHEY and CDR2 is SMNVEV (reference sequence). This CDR3 region has 17 residues. Trimming cost V 2 bases and J 5 bases; bases outside gene matches: 8. The CDR3 DNA follows: TGTGCCAGCAGTTTAGGGGGCGGGACAGGAAGGGCCAACGTCCTGACTTTC. Its protein product is CASSLGGGTGRANVLTF.

By share, this clonotype ranks as medium-sized. The genes are TRBV7-2 and TRBJ1-4; D gene ambiguous. The CDR3 extends over 14 amino acids. Germline values: CDR1 SGHTA, CDR2 FQGNSA. Trimming shortened V by 7 bases and J by 7 bases, and 16 bases separated the two germline ends. The CDR3 reads CASKYTVNSEKLFF. The CDR3 DNA reads TGTGCCAGCAAATACACGGTTAACAGTGAAAAACTGTTTTTT.

This clonotype was picked up a small number of times. V gene TRBV4-3 combines with J gene TRBJ2-7, with D unclear. The CDR3 consists of 18 residues. V dropped 1 base and J dropped 0 bases, with 19 bases sitting between them. Germline loops: CDR1 LGHNA, CDR2 YSLEER. CDR3 sequence (DNA): TGCGCCAGCAGCCAAGTAATACTTGGGCAGGCCGGCTCCTACGAGCAGTACTTC. Amino acids: CASSQVILGQAGSYEQYF.

The genes are TRBV7-2 and TRBJ2-6, with D tentatively TRBD1 (5 bases). The DNA end lines up better with TRBJ1-2; the J call may be wrong. Germline V gives CDR1 SGHTA, CDR2 FQGNSA. This CDR3 is built from 13 residues. The CDR3 nucleotides read TGTGCCAGCAGCCCAACCTGGGGGGGAGGCTACACCTTC. Amino acid sequence: CASSPTWGGGYTF.

The rearrangement uses TRBV7-4 and TRBJ2-3, with 8 bases identical to TRBD1. This CDR3 comprises 16 residues. J was trimmed by 3 bases and V by 2 bases; bases with no gene match: 7. Germline V gene data show CDR1 as SGHVT and CDR2 as SQSDAQ. In DNA, the CDR3 is TGTGCCAGCAGCTTAATACAGGGGGGTCGGACAGATACGCAGTATTTT. Amino acids: CASSLIQGGRTDTQYF.

The chain recombines TRBV7-3 with TRBJ2-1, with 8 bases identical to TRBD2. Losses at the gene ends were 2 bases for V and 9 bases for J; bases not matched to a gene: 6. The CDR3 runs to 14 residues. Germline V gene lookup returns CDR1 SGHTA and CDR2 FQGTGA. CDR3 in DNA: TGTGCCAGCAGCTTAGAGCGGGAGTTCACTGAGCAGTTCTTC. This codes for CASSLEREFTEQFF.

The genes are TRBV7-4 and TRBJ2-4; D possibly corresponds to TRBD2 (5 bases). Germline-derived CDR1 and CDR2 are SGHVT and SQSDAQ. The CDR3 runs 13 residues. V was trimmed by 2 bases and J by 15 bases, leaving 17 bases between them. The CDR3 DNA is TGTGCCAGCAGCTTAAGGCCCACCGGGGAGCTGTACTTC. This codes for CASSLRPTGELYF. Drawing the rest from reference TRBV7-4 and TRBJ2-4, the complete variable domain is GAGVSQSPRYKVAKRGRDVALRCDSISGHVTLYWYRQTLGQGSEVLTYSQSDAQRDKSGRPSGRFSAERPERSVSTLKIQRTEQGDSAVYLCASSLRPTGELYFGAGTRLSVL.

The rearrangement joins TRBV20-1 to TRBJ2-7; TRBD2 is a possible D gene (6 bases). This CDR3 has 12 residues. From germline, CDR1 is DFQATT and CDR2 SNEGSKA (reference sequence). Trimming removed 3 bases from V and 1 base from J, with 7 bases in between. CDR3 DNA: TGCAGTGCTAGGGACTATTCCTACGAGCAGTACTTC. Translating it yields CSARDYSYEQYF.

This clonotype was detected only a few times. The gene calls are TRBV7-2 and TRBJ2-5, with 10 bases matching TRBD2. The CDR3 has 17 residues. Trimming took 1 base from V and 11 from J; bases not matched to a gene: 16. Germline values: CDR1 SGHTA, CDR2 FQGNSA. Written as DNA, the CDR3 is TGTGCCAGCAGCTTAGACGGTGCTAGCGGGAGTATAAGTGAGCAGTACTTC. Its protein product is CASSLDGASGSISEQYF.

This clonotype was seen a few times. The genes are TRBV7-9 and TRBJ1-1; tentative D call: TRBD1 (5 bases). Germline V gene data show CDR1 as SEHNR and CDR2 as FQNEAQ (reference sequence). Trimming removed 6 bases from V and 4 bases from J, with 15 bases in between. There are 14 residues in the CDR3. DNA for the CDR3: TGTGCCAGCAGAGAGATGGGGGGAATCACTGAAGCTTTCTTT. Encoded protein: CASREMGGITEAFF.

The chain combines TRBV7-2 with TRBJ2-2; D not certain. The germline V gene encodes CDR1 SGHTA and CDR2 FQGNSA. The CDR3 totals 14 residues. V dropped 3 bases and J dropped 1 base, with 6 bases sitting between them. The CDR3 protein is CASSLYENTGELFF. In nucleotides, the CDR3 is TGTGCCAGCAGCTTGTATGAGAACACCGGGGAGCTGTTTTTT.

The chain's CDR3 is CASRDPGQMNTEAFF. The CDR3 DNA reads as TGTGCCAGCAGGGACCCGGGACAAATGAACACTGAAGCTTTCTTT. The chain combines TRBV7-9 with TRBJ1-1; perhaps TRBD1 as D (6 bases). Germline CDR1 SEHNR, CDR2 FQNEAQ (reference sequence). The CDR3 has 15 amino acids. The V end lost 6 bases, the J end lost 0 bases, and 14 bases lay between the germline ends.

Many counts were recorded for this clonotype. The chain uses TRBV19 and TRBJ2-4; D remains ambiguous. Per the germline V gene, CDR1 is LNHDA and CDR2 is SQIVND (reference sequence). The CDR3 spans 14 residues. V was clipped by 1 base and J by 8 bases, with 12 bases between them. The CDR3 sequence is CASSIGAGRDIQYF. In DNA, the CDR3 is TGTGCCAGTAGTATAGGGGCAGGACGGGACATTCAGTACTTC.

This clonotype turned up a few times. A junction end diverges from the germline sequence, so it may reflect a read error. The chain has TRBV7-7 and TRBJ2-2, with 8 bases lining up with TRBD1. Germline CDR1 reads SSHAT; CDR2 reads FNYEAQ (reference sequence). This CDR3 has 16 residues. DNA for the CDR3: TGTGCTAGCAGCTTTTCGACAGGGGCTTACACCGGGGAGCTGTTTTTT. As protein: CASSFSTGAYTGELFF.

A note on this clonotype: The CDR3 end shows no conserved phenylalanine or tryptophan, and so a read error is likely. Because the CDR3's place on the DNA is in doubt, the DNA is left out and the CDR3 is given as listed by TCRdb. This chain connects TRBV7-2 to TRBJ2-6; the table gives TRBD1 as D, unverified against the DNA. Germline V gene sequence: CDR1 SGHTA, CDR2 FQGNSA. The CDR3 length equals 17 residues, ends included. The CDR3 reads CASSAAGQGWETQYFGA.

The V and J genes are TRBV7-3 and TRBJ1-1, with D maybe TRBD2 (6 bases). The DNA matches TRBJ2-1 better at its end, which makes the J call doubtful. This CDR3 has 15 residues. The V gene's germline CDR1 is SGHTA and CDR2 FQGTGA. Here the CDR3 reads CASSLSSGTYYEQFF. The CDR3 bases are TGTGCCAGCAGCCTCTCCTCGGGGACTTATTACGAGCAGTTCTTC.

This clonotype was counted ten times or more. The chain links TRBV7-8 to TRBJ2-1; the D gene is possibly TRBD1 (5 bases). The J call may be in error: the DNA end matches TRBJ2-7 better. Per germline, CDR1 SGHVS and CDR2 FQNEAQ. The CDR3 loop spans 12 amino acids. CDR3 region: CASRTGPYEQYF. DNA for the CDR3: TGTGCCAGCAGAACAGGACCCTACGAGCAGTACTTC.

Ten or more counts support this clonotype. This may be a read error: a much more frequent sequence differs by one nucleotide. The chain joins TRBV6-1 to TRBJ2-7, with 11 bases aligning to TRBD1. Trimming cost V 1 base and J 7 bases; bases outside gene matches: 3. The CDR3 sequence is 14 residues long. Looked up from germline, CDR1 is MNHNS and CDR2 is SASEGT. The CDR3 nucleotides are TGTGCCAGCAGTGAAGGGACAGGGGGCAATGAGCAGTACTTC. Amino acid sequence: CASSEGTGGNEQYF.